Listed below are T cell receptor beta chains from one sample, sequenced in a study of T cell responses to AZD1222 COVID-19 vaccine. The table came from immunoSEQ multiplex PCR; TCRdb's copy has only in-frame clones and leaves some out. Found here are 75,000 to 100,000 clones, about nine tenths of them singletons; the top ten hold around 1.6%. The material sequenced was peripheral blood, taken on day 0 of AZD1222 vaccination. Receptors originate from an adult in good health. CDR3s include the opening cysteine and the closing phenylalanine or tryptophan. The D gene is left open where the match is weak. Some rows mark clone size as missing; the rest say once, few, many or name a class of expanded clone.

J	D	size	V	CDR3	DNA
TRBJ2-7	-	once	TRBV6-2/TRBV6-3	CASSYFQTFYEQYF	TGTGCCAGCAGTTACTTTCAGACTTTCTACGAGCAGTACTTC
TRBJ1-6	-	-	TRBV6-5	CASTRDINSPLHF	TGTGCCAGCACCCGGGACATTAATTCACCCCTCCACTTT
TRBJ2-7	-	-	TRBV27	CASSPIVRHYEQYF	TGTGCCAGCAGTCCCATCGTCAGACACTACGAGCAGTACTTC
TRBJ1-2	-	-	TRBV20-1	CSASLGEGIGGYTF	TGCAGTGCTAGTTTGGGAGAAGGGATCGGGGGCTACACCTTC
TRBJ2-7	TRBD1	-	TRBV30	CAWGRQGVSEQYF	TGTGCCTGGGGCAGACAGGGGGTGAGCGAGCAGTACTTC
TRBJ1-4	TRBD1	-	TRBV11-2	CASSDRGDGEKLFF	TGTGCCAGCTCGGACAGGGGCGACGGTGAAAAACTGTTTTTT
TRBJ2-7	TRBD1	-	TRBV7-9	CASSSFQGAPYEQYF	TGTGCCAGCAGCTCCTTCCAGGGGGCGCCCTACGAGCAGTACTTC
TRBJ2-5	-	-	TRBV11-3	CASSLGGAQETQYF	TGTGCCAGCAGCTTAGGTGGAGCCCAGGAGACCCAGTACTTC
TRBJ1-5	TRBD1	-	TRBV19	CASSPPLQGAKNQPQHF	TGTGCCAGTAGCCCACCTTTGCAGGGGGCTAAGAATCAGCCCCAGCATTTT
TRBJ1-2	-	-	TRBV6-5	CASSSLRTGGGYGYTF	TGTGCCAGCAGTTCCCTACGGACGGGGGGCGGCTATGGCTACACCTTC